Shown below are 7 T cell receptor beta chains from a single sample sequenced in a study of cytomegalovirus exposure and HLA in healthy donors (dated by TCRdb to the late 2010s). Receptor libraries were prepared by the immunoSEQ multiplex PCR assay. The multiplex PCR relied on a mix of 60 forward primers for TCR Vbeta segments and 13 reverse primers for TCR Jbeta segments. TCRdb stores this immuneACCESS table with in-frame sequences only. Part of the clones is absent; in the studies checked, under half of the shortfall reflects unresolved V genes, and no reason is known for the rest. Present in this sample are 100,000 or so clones, 65% to 80% of which were seen just once. The ten most abundant clones make up roughly 5% of the sample. Sequencing input: PBMCs. The receptors stem from a male donor in good health and CMV-seronegative.

The CDR3 DNA sequence: TGTGCCAGCAGCGCCCGGGGTTACACAGATACGCAGTATTTT. Translation gives CASSARGYTDTQYF. J is TRBJ2-3 and V is TRBV7-2, with D tentatively TRBD2 (5 bases). CDR3 length: 14 amino acids. CDR1 is SGHTA and CDR2 is FQGNSA in the germline V gene. V lost 5 bases to trimming and J lost 2 bases, with 11 bases between them.

This chain joins TRBV19 and TRBJ2-7; 12 nucleotides align to TRBD2. With 4 bases clipped from V and 6 bases from J, the junction kept 4 bases outside the gene matches. The CDR3 length is 14 residues. The germline gives CDR1 LNHDA, CDR2 SQIVND (reference sequence). DNA for the CDR3: TGTGCCAGTAGTAGGGCGACTAGCGGGAGCGAGCAGTACTTC. Amino acids: CASSRATSGSEQYF.

This chain joins TRBV5-1 and TRBJ2-7, with D possibly being TRBD2 (5 bases). The V gene lost 0 bases and the J gene lost 6 bases, with 10 bases spanning the gap. Germline CDR1 and CDR2: SGHRS and YFSETQ. CDR3 length: 13 residues. CDR3 DNA: TGCGCCAGCAGCTTGGTGAGGGAGAGCGAGCAGTACTTC. Translating it yields CASSLVRESEQYF.

The rearrangement links TRBV10-3 to TRBJ2-5; D remains ambiguous. Germline CDR1 ENHRY, CDR2 SYGVKD. The CDR3 is 14 amino acids. V was trimmed by 3 bases and J by 5 bases, leaving 13 bases between them. In DNA form, the CDR3 reads TGTGCCATCAGTGACGAGATTCTAACCGAGACCCAGTACTTC. It encodes CAISDEILTETQYF.

The chain joins TRBV11-3 to TRBJ2-7; TRBD1 is a possible D gene (5 bases). V was pared by 1 base and J by 3 bases, with 13 bases between. The CDR3 is 15 residues long. CDR1 is SGHNT, CDR2 YENEEA, per germline. The CDR3 DNA reads TGTGCCAGCAGCTTAGGCGTGGGCAGGGACTACGAGCAGTACTTC. Amino acid sequence: CASSLGVGRDYEQYF.

V usage is TRBV4-3 and J usage is TRBJ2-1; 14 bases match TRBD2. Germline CDR1 reads LGHNA; CDR2 reads YSLEER. The ends lost 4 bases at V and 7 bases at J; junction bases unmatched: 3. The length of the CDR3 is 15 residues. CDR3: CASSLGLAGENEQFF. DNA of the CDR3: TGCGCCAGCAGCCTGGGACTAGCGGGAGAGAATGAGCAGTTCTTC.

The chain is built from TRBV6-1 and TRBJ1-5; D is unclear. V lost 3 bases and J lost 6, with 12 bases in between. The CDR3 has 14 residues. CDR1 is MNHNS, CDR2 SASEGT, per germline. CDR3 nucleotide sequence: TGTGCCAGCAGTGACCCCCGGGTAAGTCAGCCCCAGCATTTT. This translates into CASSDPRVSQPQHF.